Following are 22 T cell receptor beta chains from one sample sequenced in a study of preoperative IRX-2 immunotherapy in early breast cancer. Treatment described: preoperative locoregional IRX-2 cytokine immunotherapy. Libraries were prepared by immunoSEQ multiplex PCR; TCRdb keeps only in-frame clonotypes and omits some of them. The table has over 25,000 clones, more than 80% seen once. Material: lymph node tissue, obtained after IRX-2 immunotherapy. The source is a human donor with breast cancer.

The chain recombines TRBV11-3 with TRBJ2-3; tentative D call: TRBD1 (5 bases). V was clipped by 2 bases and J by 2 bases, with 14 bases between them. The CDR3 totals 16 residues. Looked up from germline, CDR1 is SGHNT and CDR2 is YENEEA. CDR3 protein: CASSLRLDSSTDTQYF. The CDR3 nucleotides read TGTGCCAGCAGCTTAAGGCTAGACAGTTCCACAGATACGCAGTATTTT.

The chain employs TRBV29-1 and TRBJ1-1; D is undetermined. The V end lost 5 bases, the J end lost 4 bases, and 17 bases lay between the germline ends. In germline, CDR1 is SQVTM, CDR2 ANQGSEA. The CDR3 is 14 residues long. CDR3 sequence (DNA): TGCAGCGTTAGACACTGGGCCCCAGGCACTGAAGCTTTCTTT. Encoded protein: CSVRHWAPGTEAFF.

V is TRBV6-8 and J is TRBJ1-1, with TRBD1 as a possible D gene (5 bases). V was trimmed by 5 bases and J by 3 bases, leaving 16 bases between them. Germline-derived CDR1 and CDR2 are MNHGY and SAAAGT. CDR3 length: 15 amino acids. This CDR3 reads CASSTLGTADTEAFF. The CDR3 DNA is TGTGCCAGCAGTACCCTTGGGACGGCGGACACTGAAGCTTTCTTT.

This clone was counted only a few times. This chain links TRBV6-8 with TRBJ2-5; a possible D gene is TRBD1 (7 bases). The CDR3 loop spans 14 amino acids. V gave up 10 bases and J gave up 7 bases, with 22 bases separating them. Germline CDR1 reads MNHGY; CDR2 reads SAAAGT. DNA of the CDR3: TGTGCCACTACTTCGCCAGGGGGGCGCGGGACCCAGTACTTC. Translation gives CATTSPGGRGTQYF.

This clone is a singleton in its sample. The rearrangement joins TRBV11-3 to TRBJ2-3; 7 positions agree with TRBD1. After removal of 1 base from V and 2 bases from J, the junction contained 3 bases not matched to a gene. The germline gives CDR1 SGHNT, CDR2 YENEEA. The CDR3 runs 15 residues. Here the CDR3 DNA reads TGTGCCAGCAGCTTAGTGCAGGGGGACACAGATACGCAGTATTTT. It translates to CASSLVQGDTDTQYF.

The chain links TRBV15 to TRBJ1-5; 7 nucleotides align to TRBD1. Per the germline V gene, CDR1 is LNHNV and CDR2 is YYDKDF (reference sequence). The CDR3 has 16 amino acids. V gave up 0 bases and J gave up 7 bases; unmatched junction bases: 9. This chain's CDR3 is CATSRDLGQARQPQHF. CDR3 bases: TGTGCCACCAGCAGAGATCTTGGACAGGCACGGCAGCCCCAGCATTTT.

This chain joins TRBV18 and TRBJ1-5; D is unclear. The germline V gene encodes CDR1 KGHSH and CDR2 LQKENI. The CDR3 contains 14 residues. Trimming left V 2 bases short and J 6 bases short, with 11 bases between. The CDR3 loop reads CASSPEGQIQPQHF. Written as DNA, the CDR3 is TGTGCCAGCTCACCAGAAGGGCAGATTCAGCCCCAGCATTTT. Filled out from reference TRBV18 and TRBJ1-5, the complete variable domain reads NAGVMQNPRHLVRRRGQEARLRCSPMKGHSHVYWYRQLPEEGLKFMVYLQKENIIDESGMPKERFSAEFPKEGPSILRIQQVVRGDSAAYFCASSPEGQIQPQHFGDGTRLSIL.

The rearrangement links TRBV18 to TRBJ1-1; D perhaps matches TRBD1 (5 bases). Per the germline V gene, CDR1 is KGHSH and CDR2 is LQKENI. The germline V and J ends were trimmed by 3 bases and 1 base, with 9 bases remaining between them. This CDR3 comprises 14 residues. Here the CDR3 DNA reads TGTGCCAGCTCACCCCAGGGACCGAACACTGAAGCTTTCTTT. Residues: CASSPQGPNTEAFF. Full variable domain (outside the CDR3, taken from reference TRBV18 and TRBJ1-1): NAGVMQNPRHLVRRRGQEARLRCSPMKGHSHVYWYRQLPEEGLKFMVYLQKENIIDESGMPKERFSAEFPKEGPSILRIQQVVRGDSAAYFCASSPQGPNTEAFFGQGTRLTVV.

The chain joins TRBV1 to TRBJ2-7. TRBV1 is termed a pseudogene. The CDR3 consists of 14 residues. DNA for the CDR3: TGCGCCAGCAGCCAAGATGAGGGACCCTACGAGCAGTACTTC. It encodes CASSQDEGPYEQYF.

The rearrangement uses TRBV30 and TRBJ1-1, with D possibly TRBD1 on 6 matching bases. Germline loops: CDR1 GTSNPN, CDR2 SVGIG (reference sequence). Trimming stripped 0 bases from V and 2 bases from J, with 13 bases between. This CDR3 is built from 15 residues. The CDR3 nucleotides read TGTGCCTGGAGTGTACCGGCAGGGGTTAACACTGAAGCTTTCTTT. Amino acid sequence: CAWSVPAGVNTEAFF.

The chain joins TRBV23-1 to TRBJ2-7; D unclear. TRBV23-1 is an ORF, and what it does is uncertain. The V end lost 4 bases, the J end lost 0 bases, and 13 bases lay between the germline ends. The CDR3 spans 15 residues. The CDR3 reads CASSLAALSSYEQYV. The CDR3 coding sequence is TGCGCCAGCAGTCTTGCAGCGTTGTCCTCCTACGAGCAGTACGTC.

This clone was detected only once. The chain joins TRBV11-3 to TRBJ2-3; TRBD2 is a possible D gene (6 bases). The CDR3 is 15 amino acids. Trimming removed 1 base at V and 2 bases at J, with 10 bases between. In germline, CDR1 is SGHNT, CDR2 YENEEA. CDR3: CASSLGGTFTDTQYF. Written as DNA, the CDR3 is TGTGCCAGCAGCTTAGGGGGGACTTTCACAGATACGCAGTATTTT. The full variable domain, in which reference TRBV11-3 and TRBJ2-3 provide the parts outside the CDR3, is EAGVVQSPRYKIIEKKQPVAFWCNPISGHNTLYWYLQNLGQGPELLIRYENEEAVDDSQLPKDRFSAERLKGVDSTLKIQPAELGDSAVYLCASSLGGTFTDTQYFGPGTRLTVL.

V is TRBV6-8 and J is TRBJ1-4, with a tentative D call TRBD1 (5 bases). This CDR3 is 16 amino acids long. V lost 2 bases and J 5 bases, leaving 15 bases between the germline ends. CDR1 is MNHGY, CDR2 SAAAGT, per germline. The CDR3 DNA reads TGTGCCAGCAGTTACCGCTCGGGGACGGAGAATGAAAAACTGTTTTTT. This gives the protein CASSYRSGTENEKLFF.

The chain's CDR3 is CASSGTGGNSPLHF. DNA for the CDR3: TGTGCCAGCTCAGGGACAGGGGGAAATTCACCCCTCCACTTT. V and J are TRBV19 and TRBJ1-6; 11 positions match TRBD1. CDR1 and CDR2 from the germline V gene are LNHDA and SQIVND (reference sequence). V shed 9 bases and J 7 bases; nucleotides not matched to a gene: 5. This CDR3 is built from 14 residues.

The chain links TRBV29-1 to TRBJ2-1; D is perhaps TRBD1 (6 bases). The V end was cut by 7 bases, the J end by 5 bases, with 15 bases between. Germline assignment: CDR1 SQVTM and CDR2 ANQGSEA. The CDR3 covers 13 residues. Written as DNA, the CDR3 is TGCAGCGGGAGTGACAGGCGGCACAATGAGCAGTTCTTC. Residues: CSGSDRRHNEQFF.

V gene TRBV30 combines with J gene TRBJ1-4, with D unclear. This CDR3 has 15 residues. V gave up 0 bases and J gave up 7 bases, with 15 bases separating them. Germline V lookup: CDR1 GTSNPN, CDR2 SVGIG (reference sequence). The CDR3 DNA follows: TGTGCCTGGAGTGTATCGTTGGTTGCGATTGAAAAACTGTTTTTT. This encodes CAWSVSLVAIEKLFF.

The chain couples TRBV6-8 to TRBJ1-3; tentative D call: TRBD1 (6 bases). The CDR3 is made up of 14 amino acids. The V end was cut by 5 bases, the J end by 2 bases, with 10 bases between. Germline CDR1 is MNHGY and CDR2 is SAAAGT. The CDR3: CASSTGTPGNTIYF. In DNA, the CDR3 is TGTGCCAGCAGTACGGGGACACCTGGAAACACCATATATTTT.

This clone was found a few times. One end of the junction fails to match germline, which may point to a read error. The chain couples TRBV15 to TRBJ2-3; 9 nucleotides agree with TRBD2. The CDR3 has 16 amino acids. The germline V gene has CDR1 LNHNV and CDR2 YYDKDF (reference sequence). The CDR3 DNA reads as TGTGCCAGCAGCCAAGCTAGCGGGGTGAGCTTGGATACGCAGTATTTT. It encodes CASSQASGVSLDTQYF.

The chain carries TRBV6-8 and TRBJ1-5; D is possibly TRBD1 (5 bases). CDR3 length: 14 amino acids. V gave up 6 bases and J gave up 0 bases, with 9 bases separating them. Germline lookup yields CDR1 MNHGY and CDR2 SAAAGT. The CDR3 nucleotides read TGTGCCAGCAGCACAGGTAATAGCAATCAGCCCCAGCATTTT. Amino acids: CASSTGNSNQPQHF.

This chain joins TRBV19 and TRBJ2-2; D may be TRBD2 (5 bases). The V gene lost 7 bases and the J gene lost 3 bases, with 9 bases spanning the gap. CDR1 and CDR2 from the germline V gene are LNHDA and SQIVND (reference sequence). This CDR3 region has 13 residues. CDR3 amino acids: CASNLRDTGELFF. CDR3 nucleotide sequence: TGTGCCAGTAACCTGAGGGACACCGGGGAGCTGTTTTTT.

The gene calls are TRBV6-7 and TRBJ1-1; D remains unclear. TRBV6-7 is an open reading frame, and its role is uncertain. The CDR3 covers 11 residues. The V end was cut by 5 bases, the J end by 1 base, with 2 bases between. The DNA for the CDR3 is TGTGCCAGCAGTCGGAACACTGAAGCTTTCTTT. This gives the protein CASSRNTEAFF.

This sequence joins TRBV19 and TRBJ2-1; 7 bases are shared with TRBD1. The junction had 9 bases not matched to a gene; V was cut back by 3 bases and J by 1 base. This CDR3 comprises 17 residues. CDR1 and CDR2 (germline): LNHDA, SQIVND (reference sequence). CDR3 bases: TGTGCCAGTAGTATGGGCCCTCCGGGACAGTCCTACAATGAGCAGTTCTTC. Translation: CASSMGPPGQSYNEQFF.